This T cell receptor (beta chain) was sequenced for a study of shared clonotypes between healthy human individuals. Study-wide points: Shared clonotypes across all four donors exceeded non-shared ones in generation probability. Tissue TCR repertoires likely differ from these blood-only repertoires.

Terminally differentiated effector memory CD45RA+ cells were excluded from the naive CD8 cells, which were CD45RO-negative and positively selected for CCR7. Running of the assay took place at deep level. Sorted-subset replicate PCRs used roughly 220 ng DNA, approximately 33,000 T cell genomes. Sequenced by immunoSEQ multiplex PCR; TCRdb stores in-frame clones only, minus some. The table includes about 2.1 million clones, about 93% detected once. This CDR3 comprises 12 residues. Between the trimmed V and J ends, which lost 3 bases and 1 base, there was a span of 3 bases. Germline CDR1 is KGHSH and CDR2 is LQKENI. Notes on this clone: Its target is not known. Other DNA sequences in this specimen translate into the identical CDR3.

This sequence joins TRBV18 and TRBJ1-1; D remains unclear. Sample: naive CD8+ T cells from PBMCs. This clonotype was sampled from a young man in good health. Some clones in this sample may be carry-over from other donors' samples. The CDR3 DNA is TGTGCCAGCTCACCCGAGAACACTGAAGCTTTCTTT. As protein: CASSPENTEAFF. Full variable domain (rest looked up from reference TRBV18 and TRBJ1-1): NAGVMQNPRHLVRRRGQEARLRCSPMKGHSHVYWYRQLPEEGLKFMVYLQKENIIDESGMPKERFSAEFPKEGPSILRIQQVVRGDSAAYFCASSPENTEAFFGQGTRLTVV.